This T cell receptor beta chain was identified during a study of blood T cell repertoires in COVID-19. This CDR3 contains 15 residues. Looked up from germline, CDR1 is LGHNA and CDR2 is YSLEER. The trim removed 4 bases at V and 3 bases at J, leaving 6 bases unmatched. Generated by immunoSEQ multiplex PCR, the TCRdb table keeps only in-frame clones and is missing some. The sample has under 150,000 clones, 88% seen once. The chain recombines TRBV4-3 with TRBJ2-3, with 8 bases fitting TRBD1. The sequence derives from a human donor in a cohort sampled during active COVID-19. Sequenced material: peripheral blood. CDR3 DNA sequence: TGCGCCAGCAGCCCGGACAGGGTGTCGACAGATACGCAGTATTTT. It specifies CASSPDRVSTDTQYF.